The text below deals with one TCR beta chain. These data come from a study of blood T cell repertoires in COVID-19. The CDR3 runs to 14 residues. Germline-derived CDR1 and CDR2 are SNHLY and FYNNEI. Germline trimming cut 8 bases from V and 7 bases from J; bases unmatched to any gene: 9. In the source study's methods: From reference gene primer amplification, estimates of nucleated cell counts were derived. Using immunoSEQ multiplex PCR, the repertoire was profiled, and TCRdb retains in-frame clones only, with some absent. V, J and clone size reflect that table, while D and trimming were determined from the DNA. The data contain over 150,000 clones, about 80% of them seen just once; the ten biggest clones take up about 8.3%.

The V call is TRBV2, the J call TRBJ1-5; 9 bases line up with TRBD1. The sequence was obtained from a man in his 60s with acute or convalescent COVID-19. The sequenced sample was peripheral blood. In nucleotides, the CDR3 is TGTGCCAGCGCGCGGGGACAGGGTAAACAGCCCCAGCATTTT. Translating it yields CASARGQGKQPQHF.